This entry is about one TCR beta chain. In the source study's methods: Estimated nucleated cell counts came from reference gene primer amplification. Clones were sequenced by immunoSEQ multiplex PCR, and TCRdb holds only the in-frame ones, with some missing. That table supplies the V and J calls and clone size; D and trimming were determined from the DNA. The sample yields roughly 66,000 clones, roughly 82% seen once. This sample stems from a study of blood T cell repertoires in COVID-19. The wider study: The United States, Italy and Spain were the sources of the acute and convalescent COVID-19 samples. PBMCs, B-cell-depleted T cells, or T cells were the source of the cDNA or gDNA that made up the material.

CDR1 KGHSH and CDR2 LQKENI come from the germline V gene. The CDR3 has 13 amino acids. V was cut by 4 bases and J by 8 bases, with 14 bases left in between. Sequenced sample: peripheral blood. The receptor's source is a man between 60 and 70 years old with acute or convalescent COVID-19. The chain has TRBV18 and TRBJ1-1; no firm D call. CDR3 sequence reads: CASSLDKSREAFF. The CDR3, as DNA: TGTGCCAGCTCACTAGACAAATCCAGAGAAGCTTTCTTT.